This entry lists 16 T cell receptor beta chains sequenced from one sample in a study of T-cell reconstitution after alpha-beta-depleted transplantation in children. Unique molecular identifiers were used in preparing the TCRbeta library. TCRdb itself ran the PCR reads through MiXCR, one entry per CDR3 protein. The sample records roughly 490,000 distinct CDR3 sequences, about an eighth being singletons. The sequencing used PBMCs, mostly from graft donor cells, collected 180 days after TCRalphabeta/CD19-depleted stem cell transplant. The source of these receptors is a female patient under 10 years old who had a stem cell transplant for aplastic anemia, so the T cells may come from the graft donor.

The chain has TRBV9 and TRBJ1-1, with TRBD1 matching over 10 bases. Losses at the gene ends were 3 bases for V and 7 bases for J; bases not matched to a gene: 3. The CDR3 sequence is 13 residues long. Looked up from germline, CDR1 is SGDLS and CDR2 is YYNGEE. The CDR3: CASSAGDRGEAFF. CDR3 bases: TGTGCCAGCAGCGCCGGGGACAGGGGTGAAGCTTTCTTT.

The chain recombines TRBV12-3 or TRBV12-4 with TRBJ2-1, with TRBD2 matching 11 bases. V shed 10 bases, J shed 3 bases, and the junction held 5 bases outside the gene matches. This CDR3 spans 14 amino acids. CDR3 DNA: TGTGCCACCTCGACTAGCGGGATCTACAATGAGCAGTTCTTC. It codes for CATSTSGIYNEQFF.

This chain uses TRBV5-1 with TRBJ2-5; 7 bases agree with TRBD2. The CDR3 is 17 amino acids. V lost 5 bases and J lost 1; bases outside the gene matches: 14. From germline, CDR1 is SGHRS and CDR2 YFSETQ. CDR3 loop: CASRPMMASSGQETQYF. As DNA, the CDR3 is TGCGCCAGCAGACCTATGATGGCGTCTAGCGGCCAAGAGACCCAGTACTTC. The whole variable domain, remainder taken from reference TRBV5-1 and TRBJ2-5, is KAGVTQTPRYLIKTRGQQVTLSCSPISGHRSVSWYQQTPGQGLQFLFEYFSETQRNKGNFPGRFSGRQFSNSRSEMNVSTLELGDSALYLCASRPMMASSGQETQYFGPGTRLLVL.

At least ten counts were recorded for this clonotype. This chain joins TRBV7-2 and TRBJ2-3; no firm D call. Germline CDR1 SGHTA, CDR2 FQGNSA. Trimming stripped 2 bases from V and 8 bases from J, with 11 bases between. This CDR3 is 13 amino acids long. CDR3 nucleotide sequence: TGTGCCAGCAGCTTATCCCTTCACGCTACGCAGTATTTT. This translates into CASSLSLHATQYF.

The chain couples TRBV6-2 or TRBV6-3 to TRBJ2-7, with TRBD2 matching over 11 bases. CDR1 MNHEY and CDR2 SVGEGT come from the germline V gene. The CDR3 runs to 16 residues. V dropped 2 bases and J dropped 3; count of bases not matched to a gene: 6. CDR3 amino acids: CASSYGQGTSGYEQYV. CDR3 sequence (DNA): TGTGCCAGCAGTTACGGACAGGGGACTAGCGGCTACGAGCAGTACGTC.

This clonotype was recorded a few times. The chain combines TRBV24-1 with TRBJ2-3, with 10 bases aligning to TRBD1. With V trimmed by 1 base and J by 6 bases, 6 bases remained unmatched. Germline V lookup: CDR1 KGHDR, CDR2 SFDVKD. The CDR3 has 16 residues. This chain's CDR3 is CATSDFTGQGFDTQYF. CDR3 bases: TGTGCCACCAGTGATTTCACGGGACAGGGGTTCGATACGCAGTATTTT.

The rearrangement links TRBV29-1 to TRBJ2-3; the D is unclear. From germline, CDR1 is SQVTM and CDR2 ANQGSEA. CDR3 length: 15 amino acids. V dropped 4 bases and J dropped 1 base, with 15 bases sitting between them. CDR3 coding DNA: TGCAGCGTTGGTGCCCCAGTTCCTCGCACAGATACGCAGTATTTT. Encoded protein: CSVGAPVPRTDTQYF.

The V and J genes are TRBV19 and TRBJ1-2; D not certain. Germline CDR1 is LNHDA and CDR2 is SQIVND (reference sequence). V was cut by 5 bases and J by 5 bases, with 18 bases left in between. The CDR3 has 15 amino acids. This CDR3 reads CASSPLWTEAYGYTF. CDR3 DNA: TGTGCCAGTAGTCCCCTTTGGACCGAAGCATATGGCTACACCTTC.

This chain joins TRBV5-1 and TRBJ2-7; D unclear. The germline gives CDR1 SGHRS, CDR2 YFSETQ. The CDR3 covers 17 residues. V lost 4 bases, J lost 3 bases, and 23 bases lay in between. CDR3 amino acids: CASSLTHDDTINYEQYF. Here the CDR3 DNA reads TGCGCCAGCAGCCTGACCCATGACGACACGATAAACTACGAGCAGTACTTC. The variable domain in full, with the rest retrieved from reference TRBV5-1 and TRBJ2-7, is KAGVTQTPRYLIKTRGQQVTLSCSPISGHRSVSWYQQTPGQGLQFLFEYFSETQRNKGNFPGRFSGRQFSNSRSEMNVSTLELGDSALYLCASSLTHDDTINYEQYFGPGTRLTVT.

CDR3 DNA: TGCGCCAGCAGTAGTACCTGGGGGACCGGGGAGCTGTTTTTT. The encoded protein is CASSSTWGTGELFF. The J gene is TRBJ2-2, the V gene TRBV10-2, with D possibly called TRBD1 or TRBD2 (5 bases each). The V end lost 5 bases, the J end lost 5 bases, and 12 bases lay between the germline ends. From germline, CDR1 is WSHSY and CDR2 SAAADI. The CDR3 runs to 14 residues.

This rearrangement joins TRBV7-3 to TRBJ2-5, with 7 positions matching TRBD2. Losses at the gene ends were 5 bases for V and 3 bases for J; bases not matched to a gene: 6. The V gene's germline CDR1 is SGHTA and CDR2 FQGTGA. The CDR3 extends over 14 amino acids. The CDR3 DNA sequence: TGTGCCAGCAGCCCCGGACTAGACGAAGAGACCCAGTACTTC. This translates into CASSPGLDEETQYF.

The table lists this clonotype with a few counts. The chain carries TRBV7-2 and TRBJ2-2; 9 positions match TRBD2. Looked up from germline, CDR1 is SGHTA and CDR2 is FQGNSA. CDR3 length: 16 residues. V trimming: 6 bases; J trimming: 4 bases; junction bases outside the gene matches: 9. CDR3 sequence: CASRPTGTSSTGELFF. CDR3 sequence (DNA): TGTGCCAGCAGGCCAACCGGGACTAGCAGCACCGGGGAGCTGTTTTTT.

The chain links TRBV5-1 to TRBJ2-6, with D maybe TRBD2 (5 bases). V was pared by 3 bases and J by 0 bases, with 10 bases between. This CDR3 has 16 residues. The germline CDR1 and CDR2 sequences are SGHRS and YFSETQ. The CDR3 bases are TGCGCCAGCAGCTCGGGGTCCACCTCTGGGGCCAACGTCCTGACTTTC. It is translated as CASSSGSTSGANVLTF.

In its sample, this clonotype was seen a few times. This chain uses TRBV27 with TRBJ2-7, with 16 bases lining up with TRBD2. CDR3 size: 15 residues. Germline CDR1 is MNHEY and CDR2 is SMNVEV (reference sequence). V was clipped by 5 bases and J by 4 bases; unmatched bases: 2. The CDR3 here is CASSGGLAGGYEQYF. CDR3 coding DNA: TGTGCCAGCAGTGGGGGACTAGCGGGAGGGTACGAGCAGTACTTC.

This clonotype was seen ten or more times. The V call is TRBV5-1, the J call TRBJ2-3; 8 bases line up with TRBD1. The junction had 5 bases not matched to a gene; V was cut back by 5 bases and J by 6 bases. Germline loops: CDR1 SGHRS, CDR2 YFSETQ. This CDR3 is 13 amino acids long. In DNA, the CDR3 is TGCGCCAGCAGTCCAGGGGGCGTGGATACGCAGTATTTT. This gives the protein CASSPGGVDTQYF. Full variable domain (rest looked up from reference TRBV5-1 and TRBJ2-3): KAGVTQTPRYLIKTRGQQVTLSCSPISGHRSVSWYQQTPGQGLQFLFEYFSETQRNKGNFPGRFSGRQFSNSRSEMNVSTLELGDSALYLCASSPGGVDTQYFGPGTRLTVL.

This clonotype has at least ten counts. This rearrangement joins TRBV28 to TRBJ2-2; TRBD2 might be the D (6 bases). Germline V gene sequence: CDR1 MDHEN, CDR2 SYDVKM. The CDR3 has 14 residues. With 6 bases removed from V and 3 bases from J, the gap between germline ends came to 11 bases. The CDR3 nucleotides are TGTGCCAGCAGCCCGACTAGGGACACCGGGGAGCTGTTTTTT. Amino acid sequence: CASSPTRDTGELFF.